These 23 T cell receptor beta chains were sequenced from one sample in a study of response to subunit inactivated influenza vaccine. One entry per CDR3 protein results from TCRdb running MiXCR on the RT-PCR reads. Among 500,000 to 550,000 distinct CDR3 sequences listed, around a quarter were seen once. The same data also contributed to another study, on T cells expressing NK-cell markers. That work contributes: Template switching by 5'RACE with UMIs generated the TCR beta cDNA.

This sample comprised CD4+ T cells sorted from PBMCs, obtained approximately 12 days after vaccination. These receptors all stem from a man in his fifties who received an inactivated influenza vaccine.

This clonotype was seen only a few times. The V call is TRBV5-1, the J call TRBJ2-1; 9 bases match TRBD2. The V gene end was trimmed by 0 bases and the J gene end by 5 bases; junction bases not matched to a gene: 6. This CDR3 region has 16 residues. Germline CDR1 and CDR2: SGHRS and YFSETQ. CDR3 residues: CASSLAGVAGDNEQFF. The CDR3 nucleotides are TGCGCCAGCAGCTTGGCAGGAGTAGCGGGAGACAATGAGCAGTTCTTC.

J is TRBJ1-2 and V is TRBV5-6; 7 bases are a match to TRBD1. The germline CDR1 and CDR2 sequences are SGHDT and YYEEEE. The CDR3 extends over 12 amino acids. The V segment lost 4 bases and the J segment 8 bases; nucleotides outside the gene matches: 5. The chain's CDR3 is CASSQYRGGYTF. The CDR3 nucleotides are TGTGCCAGCAGCCAGTACAGGGGCGGCTACACCTTC.

This clonotype was seen only a few times. The chain uses TRBV25-1 and TRBJ2-5, with 11 positions matching TRBD2. The CDR3 has 15 amino acids. V lost 3 bases to trimming and J lost 4 bases; unmatched junction nucleotides: 4. Germline V lookup: CDR1 MGHDK, CDR2 SYGVNS. DNA of the CDR3: TGTGCCAGCAGTGACCAAGGACTAGCGGGAGAGACCCAGTACTTC. As protein: CASSDQGLAGETQYF.

This clonotype came up a few times. This chain uses TRBV12-3 or TRBV12-4 with TRBJ2-1; TRBD2 aligns across 10 bases. With V trimmed by 7 bases and J by 4 bases, 10 bases remained unmatched. CDR3 length equals 16 residues. CDR3: CASTMSSGRPYNEQFF. Written as DNA, the CDR3 is TGTGCCAGCACCATGTCTAGCGGGAGACCGTACAATGAGCAGTTCTTC.

The chain uses TRBV10-3 and TRBJ2-3; TRBD1 aligns across 9 bases. CDR1 and CDR2 from the germline V gene are ENHRY and SYGVKD. Germline trimming cut 6 bases from V and 5 bases from J; bases unmatched to any gene: 3. This CDR3 region has 13 residues. The CDR3 bases are TGTGCCATCAGACCGGGACAGGGAGATACGCAGTATTTT. This gives the protein CAIRPGQGDTQYF.

The chain uses TRBV24-1 and TRBJ2-3; 8 positions match TRBD2. The CDR3 is 17 amino acids. V gave up 5 bases and J gave up 0 bases; unmatched junction bases: 9. Germline CDR1 KGHDR, CDR2 SFDVKD. CDR3 coding DNA: TGTGCCACCAGTGCTCTTGGGGCTAGCGGGAGCACAGATACGCAGTATTTT. This gives the protein CATSALGASGSTDTQYF.

The chain employs TRBV18 and TRBJ2-3; no firm D call. This CDR3 has 13 residues. The germline V gene encodes CDR1 KGHSH and CDR2 LQKENI. V lost 5 bases, J lost 3 bases, and 9 bases lay in between. The CDR3 DNA reads as TGTGCCAGCTCAGTAGGCAATACAGATACGCAGTATTTT. Protein sequence: CASSVGNTDTQYF.

This clonotype was found many times. The rearrangement links TRBV5-1 to TRBJ1-4; a weak D match, TRBD1 (5 bases). V was shortened by 0 bases and J by 6 bases, with 9 bases between the two germline ends. This CDR3 has 14 residues. Per the germline V gene, CDR1 is SGHRS and CDR2 is YFSETQ. The CDR3 nucleotides are TGCGCCAGCAGCTTGGAAGGGGCGGATGAAAAACTGTTTTTT. This translates into CASSLEGADEKLFF.

The gene calls are TRBV12-3 or TRBV12-4 and TRBJ1-5, with a weak D call TRBD1 (5 bases). V was clipped by 8 bases and J by 1 base, with 9 bases between them. The CDR3 totals 13 residues. The DNA for the CDR3 is TGTGCCAGCCAGGGACTGAGCAATCAGCCCCAGCATTTT. As protein: CASQGLSNQPQHF.

V is TRBV28 and J is TRBJ2-1, with a possible D match to TRBD1 (5 bases). This CDR3 is built from 15 residues. Trimming removed 6 bases from V and 5 bases from J, with 17 bases in between. Germline V gene data show CDR1 as MDHEN and CDR2 as SYDVKM. CDR3 in DNA: TGTGCCAGCAGCTTCGGGCAGGGTTTTGACAATGAGCAGTTCTTC. It codes for CASSFGQGFDNEQFF.

The chain has TRBV23-1 and TRBJ2-5, with D perhaps matching TRBD1 (5 bases). TRBV23-1 is an open reading frame whose function is uncertain. The V and J ends lost 8 bases and 7 bases respectively, with 35 bases between them. The CDR3 contains 19 residues. The CDR3 region has the DNA TGCGCCAGCCCCCCGCGACAGATAGTCCTGAAACCTCCAAGAGTGACCCAGTACTTC. This codes for CASPPRQIVLKPPRVTQYF.

The gene calls are TRBV28 and TRBJ2-5, with D possibly being TRBD1 or TRBD2 (5 bases each). V lost 5 bases and J 5 bases, leaving 18 bases between the germline ends. The CDR3 loop spans 15 amino acids. In germline, CDR1 is MDHEN, CDR2 SYDVKM. CDR3 region: CASSGRGQGAETQYF. The CDR3 nucleotides read TGTGCCAGCAGTGGCCGAGGGCAGGGTGCCGAGACCCAGTACTTC.

The chain is built from TRBV20-1 and TRBJ2-5; D might be TRBD2 (6 bases). Between the trimmed V and J ends, which lost 3 bases and 7 bases, there was a span of 15 bases. The CDR3 consists of 13 residues. Germline V lookup: CDR1 DFQATT, CDR2 SNEGSKA (reference sequence). CDR3 DNA: TGCAGTGCTAGTTCAACCGGAGCGGGGACCCAGTACTTC. It is translated as CSASSTGAGTQYF.

The V and J genes are TRBV10-3 and TRBJ2-3; 12 bases are a match to TRBD2. The V gene end was trimmed by 2 bases and the J gene end by 6 bases; junction bases not matched to a gene: 3. The CDR3 loop spans 15 amino acids. CDR1 ENHRY and CDR2 SYGVKD come from the germline V gene. The DNA of the CDR3 is TGTGCCATCAGTGAGACTAGCGGGAGGTTTGATACGCAGTATTTT. Protein sequence: CAISETSGRFDTQYF.

A few counts support this clonotype. The V and J genes are TRBV7-2 and TRBJ2-2; TRBD2 is a possible D gene (6 bases). This CDR3 is built from 14 residues. Germline V CDR1 and CDR2: SGHTA, FQGNSA. V was cut by 1 base and J by 6 bases, with 9 bases left in between. The CDR3 nucleotides are TGTGCCAGCAGCTTAGGACTAGAAGCCGGGGAGCTGTTTTTT. Residues: CASSLGLEAGELFF.

This sequence joins TRBV10-3 and TRBJ2-5; 8 bases match TRBD1. This CDR3 comprises 13 residues. Germline V gene data show CDR1 as ENHRY and CDR2 as SYGVKD. Germline trimming cut 6 bases from V and 5 bases from J; bases unmatched to any gene: 5. Here the CDR3 reads CAIRLDRGETQYF. CDR3 DNA: TGTGCCATCAGGCTTGACAGGGGTGAGACCCAGTACTTC.

This clonotype was seen a handful of times. The chain couples TRBV10-3 to TRBJ2-2, with D possibly TRBD1 on 6 matching bases. Per germline, CDR1 ENHRY and CDR2 SYGVKD. The ends were cut back, 10 bases at V and 0 bases at J, with 12 bases in the middle. The CDR3 contains 14 residues. This chain's CDR3 is CATRTETNTGELFF. The DNA of the CDR3 is TGTGCCACCCGGACAGAGACGAACACCGGGGAGCTGTTTTTT.

The chain combines TRBV6-1 with TRBJ2-2; TRBD2 agrees at 15 bases. This CDR3 has 19 residues. The germline CDR1 and CDR2 sequences are MNHNS and SASEGT. V lost 5 bases to trimming and J lost 5 bases; unmatched junction nucleotides: 12. In DNA, the CDR3 is TGTGCCAGCAGTCCTACCGGACTAGCGGGAGGGTCGAGTACCGGGGAGCTGTTTTTT. This codes for CASSPTGLAGGSSTGELFF.

This clonotype has more than one count but fewer than ten. The chain is built from TRBV4-3 and TRBJ2-2; 12 bases agree with TRBD2. Germline V gene data show CDR1 as LGHNA and CDR2 as YSLEER. With V trimmed by 0 bases and J by 7 bases, 6 bases remained unmatched. The CDR3 length is 17 residues. The CDR3 spells CASSQDLLAGGVGELFF. The CDR3 DNA sequence: TGCGCCAGCAGCCAAGATCTTCTAGCGGGAGGGGTCGGGGAGCTGTTTTTT.

This clonotype was counted between two and nine times. The J gene is TRBJ2-7, the V gene TRBV5-1, with 9 bases aligning to TRBD1. CDR1 and CDR2 (germline): SGHRS, YFSETQ. There are 16 residues in the CDR3. Unmatched junction bases numbered 11, after V lost 1 base and J lost 6 bases. The CDR3 is CASSLSFAGQGSEQYF. The CDR3 coding sequence is TGCGCCAGCAGCTTGTCATTCGCGGGACAGGGATCCGAGCAGTACTTC.

The V gene is TRBV27, the J gene TRBJ2-1, with D tentatively TRBD2 (5 bases). The CDR3 is made up of 15 amino acids. Germline V CDR1 and CDR2: MNHEY, SMNVEV (reference sequence). V dropped 4 bases and J dropped 6 bases, with 16 bases sitting between them. CDR3 protein: CASSSPTMKGNEQFF. CDR3 in DNA: TGTGCCAGCAGTTCACCGACTATGAAGGGCAATGAGCAGTTCTTC.

This chain joins TRBV28 and TRBJ2-2, with 10 bases that match TRBD1. The V and J ends lost 6 bases and 8 bases, in that order; junction bases with no gene match: 6. The CDR3 is made up of 14 amino acids. Germline V gene sequence: CDR1 MDHEN, CDR2 SYDVKM. The CDR3 region is CASSPGQGLGELFF. DNA for the CDR3: TGTGCCAGCAGCCCGGGACAGGGGTTGGGGGAGCTGTTTTTT.

The chain recombines TRBV20-1 with TRBJ1-1, with D possibly being TRBD1 (6 bases). Per the germline V gene, CDR1 is DFQATT and CDR2 is SNEGSKA (reference sequence). The CDR3 is 13 amino acids. The V gene lost 3 bases and the J gene lost 5 bases, with 13 bases spanning the gap. The DNA of the CDR3 is TGCAGTGCTAGTCTGGGGGCTAGAACTGAAGCTTTCTTT. Translation: CSASLGARTEAFF.